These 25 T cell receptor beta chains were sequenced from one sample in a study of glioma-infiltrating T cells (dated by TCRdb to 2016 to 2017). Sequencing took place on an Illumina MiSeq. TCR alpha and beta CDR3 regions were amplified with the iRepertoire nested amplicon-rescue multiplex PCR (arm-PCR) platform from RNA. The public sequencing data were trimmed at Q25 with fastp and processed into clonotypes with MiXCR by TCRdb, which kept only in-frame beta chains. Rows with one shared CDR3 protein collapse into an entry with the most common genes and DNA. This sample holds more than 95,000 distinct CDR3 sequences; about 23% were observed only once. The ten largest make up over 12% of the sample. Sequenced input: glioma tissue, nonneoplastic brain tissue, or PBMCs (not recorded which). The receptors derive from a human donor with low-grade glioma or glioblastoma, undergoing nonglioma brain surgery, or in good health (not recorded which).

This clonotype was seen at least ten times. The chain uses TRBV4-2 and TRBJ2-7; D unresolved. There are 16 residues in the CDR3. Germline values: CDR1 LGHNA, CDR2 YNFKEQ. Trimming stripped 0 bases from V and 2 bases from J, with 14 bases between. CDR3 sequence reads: CASSQEPSGEAYEQYF. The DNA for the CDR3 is TGTGCCAGCAGCCAAGAACCCAGTGGTGAGGCCTACGAGCAGTACTTC.

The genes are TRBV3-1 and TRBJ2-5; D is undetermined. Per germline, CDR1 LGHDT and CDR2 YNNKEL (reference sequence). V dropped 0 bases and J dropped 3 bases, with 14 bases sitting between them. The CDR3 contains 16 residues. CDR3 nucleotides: TGTGCCAGCAGCCAAGATTTGATCGAGTACAAAGAGACCCAGTACTTC. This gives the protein CASSQDLIEYKETQYF.

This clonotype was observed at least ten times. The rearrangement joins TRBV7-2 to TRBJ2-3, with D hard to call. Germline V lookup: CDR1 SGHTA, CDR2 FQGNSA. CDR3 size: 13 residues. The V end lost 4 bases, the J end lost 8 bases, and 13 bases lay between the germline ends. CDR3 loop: CASSSQVPGTQYF. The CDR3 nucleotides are TGTGCCAGCAGCTCTCAAGTTCCGGGTACGCAGTATTTT.

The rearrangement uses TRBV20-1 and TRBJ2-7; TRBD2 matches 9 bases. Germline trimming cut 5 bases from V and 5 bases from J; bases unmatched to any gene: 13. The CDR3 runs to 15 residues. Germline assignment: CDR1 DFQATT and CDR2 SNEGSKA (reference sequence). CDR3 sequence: CSAASGANSYNEQYF. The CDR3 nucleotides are TGCAGTGCTGCTAGCGGGGCCAACTCCTACAACGAGCAGTACTTC.

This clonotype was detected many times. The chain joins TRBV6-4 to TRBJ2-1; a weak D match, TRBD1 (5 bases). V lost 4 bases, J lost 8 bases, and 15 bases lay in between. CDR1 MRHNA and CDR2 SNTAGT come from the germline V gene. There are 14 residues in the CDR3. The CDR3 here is CASSVSAGKHEQFF. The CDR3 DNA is TGTGCCAGCAGTGTGTCGGCAGGGAAACATGAGCAGTTCTTC.

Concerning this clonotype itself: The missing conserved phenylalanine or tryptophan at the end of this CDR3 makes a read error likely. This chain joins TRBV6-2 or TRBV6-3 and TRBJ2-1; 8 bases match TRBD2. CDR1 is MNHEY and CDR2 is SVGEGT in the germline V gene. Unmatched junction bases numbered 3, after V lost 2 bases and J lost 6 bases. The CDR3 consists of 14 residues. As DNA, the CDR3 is TGTGCCAGCAGTTACCGCGGGGGGTTCAATGAGCAGTTCCTC. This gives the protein CASSYRGGFNEQFL.

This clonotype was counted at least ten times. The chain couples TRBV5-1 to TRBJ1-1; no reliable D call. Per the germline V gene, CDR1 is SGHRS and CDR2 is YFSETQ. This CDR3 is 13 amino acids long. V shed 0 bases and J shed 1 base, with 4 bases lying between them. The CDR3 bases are TGCGCCAGCAGCTTGGCACCGAACACTGAAGCTTTCTTT. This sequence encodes CASSLAPNTEAFF.

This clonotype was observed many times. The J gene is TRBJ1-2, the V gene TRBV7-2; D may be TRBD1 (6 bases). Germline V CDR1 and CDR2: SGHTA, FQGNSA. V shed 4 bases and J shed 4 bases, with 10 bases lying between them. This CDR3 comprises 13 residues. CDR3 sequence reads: CASSSGGAYGYTF. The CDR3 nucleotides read TGTGCCAGCAGCTCTGGGGGGGCCTATGGCTACACCTTC.

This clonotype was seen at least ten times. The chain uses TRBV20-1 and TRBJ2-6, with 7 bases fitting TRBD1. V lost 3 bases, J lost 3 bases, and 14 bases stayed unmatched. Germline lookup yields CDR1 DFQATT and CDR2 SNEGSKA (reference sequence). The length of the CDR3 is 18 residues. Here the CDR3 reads CSASGQVGAFGGANVLTF. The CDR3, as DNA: TGCAGTGCTAGCGGACAGGTGGGGGCCTTTGGTGGGGCCAACGTCCTGACTTTC.

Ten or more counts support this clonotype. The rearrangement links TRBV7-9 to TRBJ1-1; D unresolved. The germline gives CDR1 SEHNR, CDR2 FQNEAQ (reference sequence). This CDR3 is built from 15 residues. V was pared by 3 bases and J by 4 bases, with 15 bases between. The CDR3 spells CASSFGSGGSTEAFF. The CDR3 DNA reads TGTGCCAGCAGCTTCGGGTCCGGTGGGAGCACTGAAGCTTTCTTT.

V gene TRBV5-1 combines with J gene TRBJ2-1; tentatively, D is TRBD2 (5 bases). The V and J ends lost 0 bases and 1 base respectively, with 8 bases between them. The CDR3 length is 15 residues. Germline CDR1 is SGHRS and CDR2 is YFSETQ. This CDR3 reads CASSLGSGSYNEQFF. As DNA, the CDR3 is TGCGCCAGCAGCTTGGGTTCGGGGTCCTACAATGAGCAGTTCTTC.

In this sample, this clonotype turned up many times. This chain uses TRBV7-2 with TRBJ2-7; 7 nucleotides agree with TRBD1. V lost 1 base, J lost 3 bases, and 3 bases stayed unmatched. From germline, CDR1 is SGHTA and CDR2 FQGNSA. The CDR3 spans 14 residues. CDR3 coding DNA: TGTGCCAGCAGCTTAGACCGGGACAGCTACGAGCAGTACTTC. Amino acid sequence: CASSLDRDSYEQYF. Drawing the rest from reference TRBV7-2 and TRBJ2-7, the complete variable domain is GAGVSQSPSNKVTEKGKDVELRCDPISGHTALYWYRQSLGQGLEFLIYFQGNSAPDKSGLPSDRFSAERTGGSVSTLTIQRTQQEDSAVYLCASSLDRDSYEQYFGPGTRLTVT.

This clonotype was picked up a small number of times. In nucleotides, the CDR3 is TGTGCCAGCAGCTTAGGGGGGGCGCGGGGGACCCAGTACTTC. Its protein is CASSLGGARGTQYF. This chain connects TRBV11-2 to TRBJ2-5; D possibly matches TRBD1 or TRBD2 (6 bases each). Trimming took off 1 base at V and 7 bases at J, with 13 bases between the two ends. The germline V gene has CDR1 SGHAT and CDR2 FQNNGV. This CDR3 comprises 14 residues.

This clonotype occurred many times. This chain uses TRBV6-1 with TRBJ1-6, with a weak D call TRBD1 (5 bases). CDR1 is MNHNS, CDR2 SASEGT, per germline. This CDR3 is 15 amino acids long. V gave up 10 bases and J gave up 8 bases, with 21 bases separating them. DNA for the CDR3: TGTGCCACCACCCCGGGGGAGTTTAGGGATTCACCCCTCCACTTT. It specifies CATTPGEFRDSPLHF.

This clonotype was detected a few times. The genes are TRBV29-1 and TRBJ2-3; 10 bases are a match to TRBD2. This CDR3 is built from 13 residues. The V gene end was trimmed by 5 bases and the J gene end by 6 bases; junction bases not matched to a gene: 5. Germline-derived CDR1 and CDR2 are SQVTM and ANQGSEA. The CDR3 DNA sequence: TGCAGCGTTAGCGGGAGGGCCGGGGATACGCAGTATTTT. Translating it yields CSVSGRAGDTQYF.

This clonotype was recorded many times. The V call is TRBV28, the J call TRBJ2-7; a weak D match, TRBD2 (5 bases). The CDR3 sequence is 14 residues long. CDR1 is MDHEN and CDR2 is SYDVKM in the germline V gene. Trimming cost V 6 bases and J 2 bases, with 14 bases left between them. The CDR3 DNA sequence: TGTGCCAGCAGGATGAGGAGCGGAGCCTACGAGCAGTACTTC. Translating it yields CASRMRSGAYEQYF.

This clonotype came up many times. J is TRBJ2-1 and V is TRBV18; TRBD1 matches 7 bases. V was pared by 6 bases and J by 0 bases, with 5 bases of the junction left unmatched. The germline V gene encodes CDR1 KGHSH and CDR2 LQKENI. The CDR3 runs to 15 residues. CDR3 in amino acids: CASSGQASSYNEQFF. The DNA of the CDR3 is TGTGCCAGCTCCGGACAGGCCAGCTCCTACAATGAGCAGTTCTTC.

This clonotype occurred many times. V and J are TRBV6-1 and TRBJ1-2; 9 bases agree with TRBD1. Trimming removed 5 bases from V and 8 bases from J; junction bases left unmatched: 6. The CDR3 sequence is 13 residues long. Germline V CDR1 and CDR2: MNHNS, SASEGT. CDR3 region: CASSPRDREGYTF. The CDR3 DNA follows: TGTGCCAGCAGTCCCAGGGACAGGGAGGGCTACACCTTC.

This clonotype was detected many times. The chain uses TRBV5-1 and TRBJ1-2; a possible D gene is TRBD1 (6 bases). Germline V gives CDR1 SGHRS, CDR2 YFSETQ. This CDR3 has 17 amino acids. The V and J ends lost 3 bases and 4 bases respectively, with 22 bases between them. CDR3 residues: CASSSETGWGASYGYTF. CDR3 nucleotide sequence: TGCGCCAGCAGCTCAGAGACAGGTTGGGGCGCCAGCTATGGCTACACCTTC.

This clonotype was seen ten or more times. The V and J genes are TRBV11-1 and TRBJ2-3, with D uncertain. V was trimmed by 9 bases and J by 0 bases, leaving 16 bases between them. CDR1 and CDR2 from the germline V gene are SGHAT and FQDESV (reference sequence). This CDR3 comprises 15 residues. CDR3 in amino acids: CASKETPLSTDTQYF. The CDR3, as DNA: TGTGCCAGTAAGGAGACCCCGCTCAGCACAGATACGCAGTATTTT.

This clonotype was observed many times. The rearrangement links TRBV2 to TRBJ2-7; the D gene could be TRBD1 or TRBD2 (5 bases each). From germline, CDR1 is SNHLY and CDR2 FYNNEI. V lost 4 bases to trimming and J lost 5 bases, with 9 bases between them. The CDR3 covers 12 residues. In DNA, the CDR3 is TGTGCCAGCAGTGTCCGGGACGACGAGCAGTACTTC. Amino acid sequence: CASSVRDDEQYF.

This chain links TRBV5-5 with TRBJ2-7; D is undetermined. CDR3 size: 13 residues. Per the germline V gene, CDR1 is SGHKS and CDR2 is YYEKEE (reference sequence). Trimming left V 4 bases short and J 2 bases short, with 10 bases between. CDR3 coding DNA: TGTGCCAGCAGCCGTGGAGTAACCTACGAGCAGTACTTC. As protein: CASSRGVTYEQYF.

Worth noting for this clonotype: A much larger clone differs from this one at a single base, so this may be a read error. CDR3 nucleotides: TGTGCCGGCAGTTTACGGGCAACGACTAATGAAAAACTGTTTTTT. It encodes CAGSLRATTNEKLFF. The chain links TRBV12-3 or TRBV12-4 to TRBJ1-4; no reliable D call. CDR3 length equals 15 residues.

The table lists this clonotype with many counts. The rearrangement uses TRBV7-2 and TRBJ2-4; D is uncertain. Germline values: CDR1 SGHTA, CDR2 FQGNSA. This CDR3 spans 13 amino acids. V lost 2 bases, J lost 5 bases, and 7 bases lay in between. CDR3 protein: CASSLSGENIQYF. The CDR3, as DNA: TGTGCCAGCAGCTTATCCGGCGAAAACATTCAGTACTTC.

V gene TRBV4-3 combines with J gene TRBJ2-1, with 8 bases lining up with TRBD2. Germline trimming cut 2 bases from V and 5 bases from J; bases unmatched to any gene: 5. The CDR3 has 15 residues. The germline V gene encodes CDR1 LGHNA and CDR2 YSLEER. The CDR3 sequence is CASSQPGTSNNEQFF. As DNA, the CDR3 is TGCGCCAGCAGCCAACCCGGGACTAGTAACAATGAGCAGTTCTTC.